What follows is one T cell receptor (beta chain) and its context. Its antigen remains unidentified. It may be a read error: a sequence one base away is much more abundant. This CDR3 is missing its conserved last phenylalanine or tryptophan, likely due to a read error. These data originate in a study of molecular identifiers for immune sequencing clone quantification. CDR1 is MNHNY, CDR2 SVGAGI, per germline (reference sequence). Trimming cost V 10 bases and J 1 base, with 11 bases left between them. This CDR3 has 12 amino acids. Study-wide results and limits: Detectable among roughly 920,000 naive cells, according to reports, was Jurkat TCR RNA spiked in from one cell. Identical barcode-sharing TCR molecules could lead to underestimated sizes for highly expanded clones.

Naive CD8 T cells underwent sorting with the CD8+CD4-CCR7+CD45RA+ definition. Previously described methods and listed TCR primers were used for bulk TCR libraries. TCRdb itself ran the PCR reads through MiXCR, one entry per CDR3 protein. The profile shows approximately 590,000 distinct CDR3 sequences, roughly 27% of them singletons. Sequences were obtained from naive CD8+ T cells from blood, with Jurkat cell RNA spiked in. Described subset: FACS-sorted CD8+CD4-CCR7+CD45RA+ naive T cells. The TCR sequence derives from a human donor in good health. Some libraries in this study had Jurkat cell RNA spiked in. The chain uses TRBV6-6 and TRBJ2-7; maybe TRBD1 (6 bases). The CDR3 loop reads CATTDSSYEQYI. For the CDR3, the DNA is TGTGCCACTACGGACAGTTCCTACGAGCAGTACATC.